The entry below gives a single T cell receptor beta chain sequence along with its context. CDR1 and CDR2 from the germline V gene are MNHEY and SVGAGI. The length of the CDR3 is 15 residues. V lost 2 bases, J lost 9 bases, and 2 bases stayed unmatched. These data originate in a study of blood T cell repertoires in COVID-19. Study-level background: The cDNA or gDNA used as material had been derived from T cells, B-cell-depleted T cells, or PBMCs.

Original data processing: Reference gene primers were amplified, and this amplification served to estimate nucleated cell counts. Profiled with immunoSEQ multiplex PCR; TCRdb holds only in-frame clones, not every one. The V and J calls and clone size were taken over from that table, and D and trimming were inferred from the DNA. Counted here are around 99,000 clones, around nine tenths occurring once; the ten biggest clones make up 4% to 6%. This TCR was recovered from a man aged 45-65 years with acute or convalescent COVID-19. Sample: peripheral blood. The rearrangement uses TRBV6-5 and TRBJ2-1; 15 nucleotides agree with TRBD2. Here the CDR3 DNA reads TGTGCCAGCAGTTACCCGGGACTAGCGGGAGGTGAGCAGTTCTTC. This sequence encodes CASSYPGLAGGEQFF.